Sequencing of this TCR beta chain was carried out in a study of blood T cell repertoires in COVID-19. Study in general: Specimens from acute and convalescent COVID-19 originated in the United States, Italy and Spain. PBMCs, B-cell-depleted T cells, or T cells were the source of the cDNA or gDNA that made up the material.

Per the authors' pipeline: Amplification of reference gene primers provided the estimated nucleated cell counts. The table came from immunoSEQ multiplex PCR; TCRdb's copy has only in-frame clones and leaves some out. The V and J calls and clone size come from that table; D and trimming were worked out from the DNA. The table records tens of thousands of clones, around 87% of them present only once. V lost 4 bases to trimming and J lost 5 bases, with 5 bases between them. CDR3 length: 11 residues. The receptor's source is a man aged 50 to 59 with active COVID-19. The sample was peripheral blood. The J gene is TRBJ1-2, the V gene TRBV12-3 or TRBV12-4; D uncertain. The CDR3 protein is CASSSRYGYTF. Written as DNA, the CDR3 is TGTGCCAGCAGTTCCCGGTATGGCTACACCTTC.